The 32 T cell receptor beta chains in this list originate from one sample, sequenced in a study of radiotherapy plus CTLA-4 blockade in lung cancer. Assay used: immunoSEQ multiplex PCR; TCRdb lists only in-frame clones, some missing. The table shows 45,000 to 75,000 clones, with 70% to 85% occurring only once. Material: peripheral blood, obtained from a patient treated with radiotherapy plus ipilimumab. These receptors originate from a human donor with non-small cell lung cancer who had a partial response to radiotherapy plus ipilimumab.

This chain uses TRBV10-3 with TRBJ2-1; the D gene is possibly TRBD1 (6 bases). Germline assignment: CDR1 ENHRY and CDR2 SYGVKD. The V gene lost 6 bases and the J gene lost 5 bases, with 11 bases spanning the gap. This CDR3 comprises 13 residues. The CDR3 protein is CAIRSGVNNEQFF. CDR3 DNA sequence: TGTGCCATCAGATCAGGGGTGAACAATGAGCAGTTCTTC.

This rearrangement joins TRBV6-5 to TRBJ1-6, with D unclear. The CDR3 has 15 residues. With 2 bases removed from V and 5 bases from J, the gap between germline ends came to 10 bases. Germline V gives CDR1 MNHEY, CDR2 SVGAGI. CDR3 sequence reads: CASSYGQVNNSPLHF. The DNA of the CDR3 is TGTGCCAGCAGTTACGGCCAGGTCAATAATTCACCCCTCCACTTT.

The chain combines TRBV6-1 with TRBJ1-5; D might be TRBD1 (6 bases). Trimming removed 2 bases from V and 2 bases from J, with 10 bases in between. Germline values: CDR1 MNHNS, CDR2 SASEGT. The CDR3 has 15 residues. The CDR3 loop reads CASSEPGGGNQPQHF. CDR3 bases: TGTGCCAGCAGTGAACCGGGGGGCGGCAATCAGCCCCAGCATTTT.

The V call is TRBV28, the J call TRBJ1-5; TRBD1 is a possible D gene (6 bases). Germline assignment: CDR1 MDHEN and CDR2 SYDVKM. Trimming left V 5 bases short and J 0 bases short, with 8 bases between. There are 14 residues in the CDR3. CDR3 amino acids: CASSLTGSNQPQHF. Written as DNA, the CDR3 is TGTGCCAGCAGTCTGACAGGTAGCAATCAGCCCCAGCATTTT.

The chain combines TRBV9 with TRBJ1-2, with 8 bases matching TRBD1. The CDR3 loop spans 14 amino acids. The J segment lost 5 bases and the V segment lost 2 bases, leaving 5 bases of the junction unmatched. Germline CDR1 is SGDLS and CDR2 is YYNGEE. The CDR3 DNA follows: TGTGCCAGCAGCGTTGGACAGGGAGAGTATGGCTACACCTTC. As protein: CASSVGQGEYGYTF.

The V and J genes are TRBV9 and TRBJ2-1; 15 positions match TRBD2. Germline V lookup: CDR1 SGDLS, CDR2 YYNGEE. The CDR3 sequence is 17 residues long. V shed 0 bases and J 5 bases; nucleotides not matched to a gene: 3. The CDR3 sequence: CASSVGTSGGANNEQFF. The CDR3 DNA follows: TGTGCCAGCAGCGTAGGGACTAGCGGGGGGGCAAACAATGAGCAGTTCTTC.

This clone has just one count. The chain employs TRBV27 and TRBJ2-2, with 7 bases matching TRBD2. CDR3 size: 21 residues. The ends lost 4 bases at V and 1 base at J; junction bases unmatched: 21. Germline lookup yields CDR1 MNHEY and CDR2 SMNVEV (reference sequence). CDR3 sequence reads: CASSSPPGASGQIRNTGELFF. The CDR3 region has the DNA TGTGCCAGCAGTTCCCCCCCTGGGGCTAGCGGTCAAATCAGGAACACCGGGGAGCTGTTTTTT.

CDR3: CASNSLDQPQHF. DNA for the CDR3: TGTGCCAGTAATTCCTTAGATCAGCCCCAGCATTTT. The chain has TRBV19 and TRBJ1-5, with D unresolved. Trimming stripped 7 bases from V and 5 bases from J, with 9 bases between. From germline, CDR1 is LNHDA and CDR2 SQIVND (reference sequence). The CDR3 consists of 12 residues.

The chain uses TRBV5-6 and TRBJ1-2; 8 nucleotides line up with TRBD1. V lost 6 bases and J lost 6; bases outside the gene matches: 7. The CDR3 contains 13 residues. Germline CDR1 and CDR2: SGHDT and YYEEEE. This chain's CDR3 is CASIRQGWDGYTF. In DNA, the CDR3 is TGTGCCAGCATCCGACAGGGGTGGGATGGCTACACCTTC.

This clone was seen only a few times. V gene TRBV19 combines with J gene TRBJ1-5; TRBD1 agrees at 8 bases. V lost 6 bases, J lost 0 bases, and 10 bases stayed unmatched. Germline CDR1 LNHDA, CDR2 SQIVND (reference sequence). There are 17 residues in the CDR3. CDR3 nucleotides: TGTGCCAGTAGAATAATACAGGGGGGGAGTAGCAATCAGCCCCAGCATTTT. Its protein product is CASRIIQGGSSNQPQHF.

This sequence joins TRBV6-5 and TRBJ2-7, with TRBD2 identical over 12 bases. With V trimmed by 6 bases and J by 3 bases, 3 bases remained unmatched. The CDR3 length is 14 residues. Germline lookup yields CDR1 MNHEY and CDR2 SVGAGI. CDR3 in DNA: TGTGCCAGCAGCGAGACTAGCGGGGGCTACGAGCAGTACTTC. It encodes CASSETSGGYEQYF.

The rearrangement joins TRBV18 to TRBJ1-6; TRBD1 might be the D (5 bases). The germline V and J ends were trimmed by 5 bases and 6 bases, with 17 bases remaining between them. CDR1 is KGHSH and CDR2 is LQKENI in the germline V gene. The CDR3 consists of 16 residues. CDR3: CASSTLTASGNSPLHF. The CDR3 DNA reads as TGTGCCAGCTCAACTCTGACAGCGTCAGGTAATTCACCCCTCCACTTT.

A single count supports this clone. The V and J genes are TRBV30 and TRBJ2-6, with no clear D. V was trimmed by 3 bases and J by 2 bases, leaving 8 bases between them. The CDR3 runs to 14 residues. CDR1 is GTSNPN, CDR2 SVGIG, per germline (reference sequence). CDR3 DNA: TGTGCCTGGAGCATCAATGCTGGGGCCAACGTCCTGACTTTC. It encodes CAWSINAGANVLTF.

The chain links TRBV6-5 to TRBJ2-2, with D perhaps TRBD1 (5 bases). CDR3 length: 14 residues. Per germline, CDR1 MNHEY and CDR2 SVGAGI. Trimming took 0 bases from V and 4 from J, leaving 6 bases between them. This chain's CDR3 is CASSYSDSTGELFF. The DNA for the CDR3 is TGTGCCAGCAGTTACTCAGACAGCACCGGGGAGCTGTTTTTT.

The chain is built from TRBV18 and TRBJ1-2; 9 nucleotides align to TRBD1. The germline V gene encodes CDR1 KGHSH and CDR2 LQKENI. The CDR3 has 14 amino acids. V gave up 0 bases and J gave up 4 bases; unmatched junction bases: 0. Here the CDR3 reads CASSPPDRGYGYTF. The CDR3 DNA is TGTGCCAGCTCACCACCGGACAGGGGCTATGGCTACACCTTC.

The chain couples TRBV7-2 to TRBJ2-3; 9 nucleotides align to TRBD2. CDR3 size: 19 residues. After removal of 1 base from V and 2 bases from J, the junction contained 13 bases not matched to a gene. The germline V gene has CDR1 SGHTA and CDR2 FQGNSA. The CDR3: CASSLGLLAGLFITDTQYF. For the CDR3, the DNA is TGTGCCAGCAGCTTAGGTTTGCTAGCGGGGCTTTTCATCACAGATACGCAGTATTTT.

The chain carries TRBV4-2 and TRBJ1-1, with 7 positions matching TRBD1. The CDR3 runs 18 residues. Germline loops: CDR1 LGHNA, CDR2 YNFKEQ. With V trimmed by 1 base and J by 1 base, 12 bases remained unmatched. The CDR3 protein is CASSQGPGMGQSNTEAFF. DNA for the CDR3: TGTGCCAGCAGCCAAGGACCCGGAATGGGACAGTCGAACACTGAAGCTTTCTTT.

The J gene is TRBJ2-1, the V gene TRBV11-2; D unresolved. V was clipped by 0 bases and J by 5 bases, with 5 bases between them. Germline CDR1 and CDR2: SGHAT and FQNNGV. This CDR3 is built from 13 residues. CDR3 residues: CASSLDQNNEQFF. The DNA for the CDR3 is TGTGCCAGCAGCTTAGACCAAAACAATGAGCAGTTCTTC. Complete variable domain (other parts from reference TRBV11-2 and TRBJ2-1): EAGVAQSPRYKIIEKRQSVAFWCNPISGHATLYWYQQILGQGPKLLIQFQNNGVVDDSQLPKDRFSAERLKGVDSTLKIQPAKLEDSAVYLCASSLDQNNEQFFGPGTRLTVL.

CDR3 nucleotides: TGTGCCAGCAGCCTCGGACAGGGAGGGATCAAAAACATTCAGTACTTC. This gives the protein CASSLGQGGIKNIQYF. V gene TRBV5-8 combines with J gene TRBJ2-4; D perhaps matches TRBD1 (8 bases). V lost 4 bases and J 3 bases, leaving 17 bases between the germline ends. CDR1 SGHTS and CDR2 YDEGEE come from the germline V gene. The CDR3 consists of 16 residues.

V and J are TRBV9 and TRBJ2-2; 7 positions agree with TRBD2. There are 19 residues in the CDR3. Germline V CDR1 and CDR2: SGDLS, YYNGEE. With 0 bases clipped from V and 0 bases from J, the junction kept 11 bases outside the gene matches. The CDR3 protein is CASSVGLLGSGSNTGELFF. DNA for the CDR3: TGTGCCAGCAGCGTAGGGCTTTTAGGTAGCGGGTCGAACACCGGGGAGCTGTTTTTT. The full variable domain, rest sourced from reference TRBV9 and TRBJ2-2, is DSGVTQTPKHLITATGQRVTLRCSPRSGDLSVYWYQQSLDQGLQFLIQYYNGEERAKGNILERFSAQQFPDLHSELNLSSLELGDSALYFCASSVGLLGSGSNTGELFFGEGSRLTVL.

V and J are TRBV9 and TRBJ2-1, with D maybe TRBD1 (6 bases). The CDR3 length is 16 residues. The germline V and J ends were trimmed by 0 bases and 3 bases, with 13 bases remaining between them. Germline lookup yields CDR1 SGDLS and CDR2 YYNGEE. In DNA, the CDR3 is TGTGCCAGCAGCGTAGGTGGTTGGGGGCTCTACAATGAGCAGTTCTTC. It codes for CASSVGGWGLYNEQFF.

DNA of the CDR3: TGCGCCAGCAGCTTGAGCTCGAACACCGGGGAGCTGTTTTTT. Protein: CASSLSSNTGELFF. The V gene is TRBV5-1, the J gene TRBJ2-2; D gene unclear. V was pared by 1 base and J by 0 bases, with 4 bases between. CDR1 is SGHRS and CDR2 is YFSETQ in the germline V gene. The CDR3 is 14 residues long.

For the CDR3, the DNA is TGTGCCAGCAGCGTAACAGGCCTGAACACTGAAGCTTTCTTT. Amino acid sequence: CASSVTGLNTEAFF. The rearrangement joins TRBV9 to TRBJ1-1; TRBD1 might be the D (5 bases). Trimming left V 1 base short and J 0 bases short, with 7 bases between. Germline values: CDR1 SGDLS, CDR2 YYNGEE. There are 14 residues in the CDR3.

The gene calls are TRBV27 and TRBJ1-5, with D unclear. The CDR3 consists of 16 residues. The germline CDR1 and CDR2 sequences are MNHEY and SMNVEV (reference sequence). Trimming took 5 bases from V and 0 from J, leaving 14 bases between them. Here the CDR3 DNA reads TGTGCCAGCAGTCTAAACTACGGGAATAGCAATCAGCCCCAGCATTTT. Protein: CASSLNYGNSNQPQHF.

This clone was seen only once. This chain links TRBV7-8 with TRBJ1-5; D is ambiguous. Trimming removed 5 bases from V and 0 bases from J, with 8 bases in between. From germline, CDR1 is SGHVS and CDR2 FQNEAQ. The CDR3 sequence is 14 residues long. The CDR3 sequence is CASSPFYSNQPQHF. The CDR3 DNA reads TGTGCCAGCAGCCCCTTTTATAGCAATCAGCCCCAGCATTTT.

The chain employs TRBV5-5 and TRBJ2-7; D might be TRBD1 (6 bases). Germline CDR1 reads SGHKS; CDR2 reads YYEKEE (reference sequence). The CDR3 loop spans 15 amino acids. Trimming removed 0 bases from V and 2 bases from J, with 12 bases in between. The CDR3 sequence: CASSLGLGDTYEQYF. CDR3 DNA: TGTGCCAGCAGCTTGGGGCTGGGGGACACCTACGAGCAGTACTTC.

The V and J genes are TRBV7-6 and TRBJ1-2, with D possibly TRBD1 on 6 matching bases. The CDR3 runs to 17 residues. The germline gives CDR1 SGHVS, CDR2 FNYEAQ. Trimming stripped 5 bases from V and 2 bases from J, with 21 bases between. The CDR3 here is CASSPGAGRGPNYGYTF. The DNA for the CDR3 is TGTGCCAGCAGCCCAGGGGCTGGCAGGGGTCCCAACTATGGCTACACCTTC.

This clone was found once. Distinct nucleotide sequences in the sample also encode this CDR3. The chain has TRBV19 and TRBJ1-5, with D possibly matching TRBD1 (6 bases). This CDR3 is built from 14 residues. Trimming cost V 7 bases and J 4 bases, with 14 bases left between them. CDR1 and CDR2 (germline): LNHDA, SQIVND (reference sequence). CDR3 sequence reads: CASTSGQRNQPQHF. DNA of the CDR3: TGTGCCAGTACTTCCGGACAGCGAAATCAGCCCCAGCATTTT.

V is TRBV25-1 and J is TRBJ2-2; possible D gene TRBD1, 6 bases. With 9 bases removed from V and 8 bases from J, the gap between germline ends came to 16 bases. The V gene's germline CDR1 is MGHDK and CDR2 SYGVNS. The length of the CDR3 is 13 residues. CDR3 sequence reads: CASRPEGEGELFF. CDR3 DNA: TGTGCCAGTCGACCTGAGGGGGAAGGGGAGCTGTTTTTT.

This chain links TRBV5-1 with TRBJ2-1; 11 nucleotides agree with TRBD2. Trimming removed 7 bases from V and 8 bases from J; junction bases left unmatched: 11. CDR1 is SGHRS and CDR2 is YFSETQ in the germline V gene. The CDR3 is made up of 15 amino acids. CDR3 region: CASSLAGGIGDEQFF. CDR3 DNA: TGCGCCAGCTCCCTAGCGGGGGGAATTGGGGATGAGCAGTTCTTC.

V is TRBV2 and J is TRBJ2-1; TRBD2 is a possible D gene (5 bases). The CDR3 loop spans 15 amino acids. V lost 6 bases, J lost 0 bases, and 12 bases lay in between. Germline V CDR1 and CDR2: SNHLY, FYNNEI. DNA for the CDR3: TGTGCCAGCAGCCCGGAGGAAGCCTCCTACAATGAGCAGTTCTTC. This sequence encodes CASSPEEASYNEQFF.

CDR3 bases: TGTGCCAGCAGTTACGGGCAGGTCCATGGCTACACCTTC. This translates into CASSYGQVHGYTF. This chain connects TRBV6-5 to TRBJ1-2; D is undetermined. Looked up from germline, CDR1 is MNHEY and CDR2 is SVGAGI. Trimming took 2 bases from V and 6 from J, leaving 10 bases between them. This CDR3 region has 13 residues.